A selection of T cell receptor beta chains follows, all from one sample in a study of T cell responses to AZD1222 COVID-19 vaccine. TCRdb keeps only in-frame clones here, not all; method: immunoSEQ multiplex PCR. This sample has 130,000 to 150,000 clones, with more than 70% found just once. Specimen: peripheral blood, collected on day 0 of AZD1222 vaccination. These receptors originate from an adult in good health. Both conserved end residues are part of each CDR3. D genes are given only for firm matches. Not all rows give a size; the values are once, few, many and, for expanded clones, a class.

V	size	J	D	DNA	CDR3
TRBV5-6	.	TRBJ2-1	TRBD2	TGTGCCAGCAGCCTACTAGCGGGAGGCGGAAATGAGCAGTTCTTC	CASSLLAGGGNEQFF
TRBV6-6	.	TRBJ1-1	TRBD1	TGTGCCAGCAGTCAACAGGGGATGAACACTGAAGCTTTCTTT	CASSQQGMNTEAFF
TRBV5-1	.	TRBJ1-6	.	TGCGCCAGCAGCCTGAACGGGGCCACGGCGGGTTCACCCCTCCACTTT	CASSLNGATAGSPLHF
TRBV28	.	TRBJ2-7	TRBD1	TGTGCCAGCCGCCGAGGGACAGGACAGGCCCCCTACGAGCAGTACTTC	CASRRGTGQAPYEQYF
TRBV2	.	TRBJ2-7	.	TGTGCCAGCGAGGCAGGCTTCTACGAGCAGTACTTC	CASEAGFYEQYF
TRBV27	.	TRBJ1-1	TRBD1	TGTGCCAGCAGTTACTCAGGGGGCGGCACTGAAGCTTTCTTT	CASSYSGGGTEAFF
TRBV29-1	.	TRBJ2-1	.	TGCAGCGTCCACACCCAGGGTTGGAGGGTGAGCGACGAGCAGTTCTTC	CSVHTQGWRVSDEQFF
TRBV28	.	TRBJ1-1	.	TGTGCCAGCAACCTACGGACATTCAACACTGAAGCTTTCTTT	CASNLRTFNTEAFF
TRBV9	.	TRBJ2-5	.	TGTGCCAGCGGTCTCGGGGGACAAGAGACCCAGTACTTC	CASGLGGQETQYF
TRBV10-3	.	TRBJ2-3	.	TGTGCCATCAGCGTAAGGGGGGCGGAAAACACAGATACGCAGTATTTT	CAISVRGAENTDTQYF
TRBV19	.	TRBJ1-5	.	TGTGCCAGTAGTGGGACATCAGCGAAACAGCCCCAGCATTTT	CASSGTSAKQPQHF
TRBV11-3	.	TRBJ1-4	.	TGTGCCAGCAGCTTATACTCTATATCGGTAGAGAAGGAAAAACTGTTTTTT	CASSLYSISVEKEKLFF
TRBV21-1	.	TRBJ1-5	.	TGTGCCAGGGGACCGGGGTGTTGCAATCAGCCCCAGCATTTT	CARGPGCCNQPQHF
TRBV7-2	.	TRBJ2-5	.	TGTGCCAGCAGCTTAAAGAGCGGGCAAGAGACCCAGTACTTC	CASSLKSGQETQYF
TRBV27	.	TRBJ1-1	.	TGTGCCAGCATACTCACCGGGGTGGGGAACACTGAAGCTTTCTTT	CASILTGVGNTEAFF
TRBV11-2	.	TRBJ1-2	.	TGTGCCAGCAGCCCAGGGCTAGCCTCGTATGGCTACACCTTC	CASSPGLASYGYTF
TRBV9	few	TRBJ2-7	.	TGTGCCAGCAGCCCAGACGCCTACGAGCAGTACTTC	CASSPDAYEQYF
TRBV4-3	once	TRBJ2-1	.	TGCGCCAGCAGCCAAGCCCGCTCGGCGGCATTCTACAATGAGCAGTTCTTC	CASSQARSAAFYNEQFF
TRBV9	once	TRBJ2-7	TRBD2	TGTGCCAGCAGCGTCGCCCCTAGCGGGAGTTACGAGCAGTACTTC	CASSVAPSGSYEQYF
TRBV9	.	TRBJ1-6	.	TGTGCCAGCAGCGTGGAGACAATTAATTCACCCCTCCACTTT	CASSVETINSPLHF
TRBV11-3	few	TRBJ1-1	TRBD1	TGTGCCAGCAGCGCAGGGGGGAACACTGAAGCTTTCTTT	CASSAGGNTEAFF
TRBV6-5	.	TRBJ2-3	.	TGTGCCAGCAGTTCCGGGACAAAAAACACAGATACGCAGTATTTT	CASSSGTKNTDTQYF
TRBV5-6	.	TRBJ2-3	.	TGTGCCAGCAGTAACGGAGATACGCAGTATTTT	CASSNGDTQYF
TRBV28	.	TRBJ2-1	TRBD1	TGTGCCAGCAGTTCGGTCGCAGGGGGCTCCAATGAGCAGTTCTTC	CASSSVAGGSNEQFF
TRBV18	.	TRBJ2-7	.	TGTGCCAGCTCCAGAGACACCACCTACGAGCAGTACTTC	CASSRDTTYEQYF
TRBV10-3	.	TRBJ2-7	.	TGTGCCTCAGGCCCCTCGTCTCCCCCCTACCAGCAGTACTTC	CASGPSSPPYQQYF
TRBV28	.	TRBJ2-1	TRBD2	TGTGCCAGCAGTATAGCGGGAGCGGGGAATGAGCAGTTCTTC	CASSIAGAGNEQFF
TRBV7-3	once	TRBJ2-1	TRBD2	TGTGCCAGCAGCTTAAGACTAGCGGGCGGTGAGCAGTTCTTC	CASSLRLAGGEQFF
TRBV10-3	.	TRBJ1-5	.	TGTGCCATCAGTGAGGAGGGGAATCAGCCCCAGCATTTT	CAISEEGNQPQHF
TRBV19	.	TRBJ1-3	.	TGTGCCAGTACCTCCCCTCGATACTCTGGAAACACCATATATTTT	CASTSPRYSGNTIYF
TRBV6-2/TRBV6-3	.	TRBJ2-7	TRBD2	TGTGCCAGCAGTTACCTGCCTCGACTAGCGGTCTCCTACGAGCAGTACTTC	CASSYLPRLAVSYEQYF
TRBV6-2/TRBV6-3	.	TRBJ1-1	TRBD1	TGTGCCAGCAGTTTGGCAGGGGGTCCCACTGAAGCTTTCTTT	CASSLAGGPTEAFF
TRBV5-1	.	TRBJ2-1	TRBD2	TGCGCCAGCAGCCCGGGACTAGCGGGAGCTAGGGTGATTGAGCAGTTCTTC	CASSPGLAGARVIEQFF
TRBV7-8	.	TRBJ2-7	.	TGTGCCAGCAGCCCTTCGGGCTACGAGCAGTACTTC	CASSPSGYEQYF
TRBV10-2	.	TRBJ1-2	.	TGCGCCAGCAGTGAGGACCGGGCAGCTTCTGGCTACACCTTC	CASSEDRAASGYTF
TRBV28	.	TRBJ2-4	TRBD2	TGTGCCAGCAGTTTGTCTAGCGGAGGGCTAGCCAAAAACATTCAGTACTTC	CASSLSSGGLAKNIQYF
TRBV4-2	few	TRBJ2-7	.	TGTGCCAGCAGATCTTCCCGGCAGGAGCAGTACTTC	CASRSSRQEQYF
TRBV29-1	.	TRBJ2-2	.	TGCAGCCTGTCAAGCCCCCCAACCGGGGAGCTGTTTTTT	CSLSSPPTGELFF
TRBV7-3	.	TRBJ1-6	TRBD1	TGTGCCAGCAGCTTAAGGGAGGGGGCACGATCACCCCTCCACTTT	CASSLREGARSPLHF
TRBV25-1	.	TRBJ2-1	TRBD2	TGTGCCAGCAGGGCGGGAGGGCCGGTCAATGAGCAGTTCTTC	CASRAGGPVNEQFF
TRBV11-3	.	TRBJ1-2	.	TGTGCCAGCAGCTTAGGAAGGGACATAAATGGCTACACCTTC	CASSLGRDINGYTF
TRBV19	medium-sized	TRBJ1-5	TRBD1	TGTGCCAGTAGTATCTCCGGACAGGGGTTGGCGACCCAGCATTTT	CASSISGQGLATQHF
TRBV9	few	TRBJ1-5	TRBD1	TGTGCCAGCAGCGTAGATCTTAGGGGACAGTTTAATCAGCCCCAGCATTTT	CASSVDLRGQFNQPQHF
TRBV5-6	.	TRBJ1-3	.	TGTGCCAGCAGCTTTGTGGCAGCCGGAAACACCATATATTTT	CASSFVAAGNTIYF
TRBV28	.	TRBJ2-7	TRBD1	TGTGCCAGCAGGCCTAACAGGGGAGTTAAGTACTTC	CASRPNRGVKYF
TRBV5-1	.	TRBJ1-1	.	TGCGCCAGCAGTGGGCTGGGAATGAACACTGAAGCTTTCTTT	CASSGLGMNTEAFF
TRBV19	.	TRBJ2-2	.	TGTGCCAGTAGCCAGAACACCGGGGAGCTGTTTTTT	CASSQNTGELFF
TRBV6-2/TRBV6-3	.	TRBJ1-5	TRBD1	TGTGCCAGCAGTCGACAGGGTTGGGCCAATCAGCCCCAGCATTTT	CASSRQGWANQPQHF
TRBV24-1	.	TRBJ1-5	.	TGTGCCACCAGCCAGGGGAGCAATCAGCCCCAGCATTTT	CATSQGSNQPQHF